Following are 17 T cell receptor beta chains from one sample sequenced in a study of CXCR3-negative and CXCR3-positive naive CD8 T cells. Study-level points and caveats: Against CXCR3-negative naive cells, CXCR3-positive naive cells showed more hydrophobic TRB CDR3s.

No antigen has been assigned to these receptors. The study made its TRB cDNA libraries by 5' RACE, adding UMI labels. From its re-call of the 5' RACE reads, TCRdb lists each CDR3 protein once, without DNA. Its listing shows around 84,000 distinct CDR3 sequences. Sequencing used naive CXCR3+ CD8+ T cells from blood. This sample's subset: CD45RO-CCR7+CD27+CD95- naive CD8+ T cells expressing CXCR3 (TNR3+). Every receptor here comes from a human donor in good health. Some clones in this sample may be carry-over from other donors' samples.

V gene TRBV13 combines with J gene TRBJ2-7. Germline loops: CDR1 PRHDT, CDR2 FYEKMQ (reference sequence). The CDR3 covers 12 residues. The CDR3 reads CASSAGRPEQYF. The whole variable domain, remainder taken from reference TRBV13 and TRBJ2-7, is AAGVIQSPRHLIKEKRETATLKCYPIPRHDTVYWYQQGPGQDPQFLISFYEKMQSDKGSIPDRFSAQQFSDYHSELNMSSLELGDSALYFCASSAGRPEQYFGPGTRLTVT.

The V and J genes are TRBV28 and TRBJ2-7; TCRdb returns TRBD1, unconfirmable since there is no DNA. Per the germline V gene, CDR1 is MDHEN and CDR2 is SYDVKM. The CDR3 spans 14 residues. CDR3 protein: CASRPPGQGYEQYF.

The chain combines TRBV11-2 with TRBJ2-1; no DNA is available, so the TRBD1 call from TCRdb remains unchecked. This CDR3 has 17 residues. From germline, CDR1 is SGHAT and CDR2 FQNNGV. The CDR3 spells CASSSLQGMRTYNEQFF.

The chain combines TRBV12-3 or TRBV12-4 with TRBJ2-1; TCRdb's D call of TRBD1 is untestable without DNA. CDR3 length: 16 amino acids. This CDR3 is CASSLAGQGGSNEQFF.

V usage is TRBV6-5 and J usage is TRBJ2-1; TCRdb's D gene call, TRBD1, goes unchecked for lack of DNA. This CDR3 comprises 12 residues. Germline CDR1 and CDR2: MNHEY and SVGAGI. The CDR3 loop is CASSTRGGEQFF.

CDR3 residues: CASSYYEKLFF. The chain has TRBV28 and TRBJ1-4. The CDR3 runs to 11 residues. The V gene's germline CDR1 is MDHEN and CDR2 SYDVKM.

This rearrangement joins TRBV20-1 to TRBJ2-2; TCRdb's assignment of TRBD2 cannot be checked, as there is no DNA. CDR1 and CDR2 (germline): DFQATT, SNEGSKA (reference sequence). This CDR3 contains 14 residues. The CDR3 loop reads CSAPSFTNTGELFF.

The rearrangement joins TRBV14 to TRBJ2-2; the D gene TCRdb calls, TRBD2, cannot be checked with no DNA. This CDR3 region has 18 residues. CDR1 SGHDN and CDR2 FVKESK come from the germline V gene. The chain's CDR3 is CASSQEFGLAGPTGELFF.

This rearrangement joins TRBV4-1 to TRBJ2-3; without DNA, the TCRdb call of TRBD1 cannot be checked. This CDR3 region has 15 residues. Germline V gene data show CDR1 as MGHRA and CDR2 as YSYEKL. The chain's CDR3 is CASSQFPGSTDTQYF.

The J gene is TRBJ1-2, the V gene TRBV5-1. Germline V gene data show CDR1 as SGHRS and CDR2 as YFSETQ. This CDR3 has 13 residues. The CDR3 loop reads CASSLDQGLGYTF.

The chain employs TRBV5-1 and TRBJ1-5. The CDR3 sequence is 17 residues long. The germline V gene has CDR1 SGHRS and CDR2 YFSETQ. CDR3 sequence reads: CASSFVPLAERNQPQHF.

The CDR3 sequence: CASSEGPEVDEQFF. The chain has TRBV6-5 and TRBJ2-1; the TRBD2 assignment by TCRdb is unverifiable without DNA. The V gene's germline CDR1 is MNHEY and CDR2 SVGAGI. The CDR3 covers 14 residues.

V is TRBV4-3 and J is TRBJ2-1; TCRdb selects TRBD2, and the lack of DNA leaves this call unchecked. The CDR3 length is 18 residues. Germline loops: CDR1 LGHNA, CDR2 YSLEER. The CDR3 loop is CASSQTSGRVTKVNEQFF.

This chain links TRBV19 with TRBJ2-5; no DNA is available, so the TRBD2 call from TCRdb remains unchecked. The CDR3 length is 18 residues. Looked up from germline, CDR1 is LNHDA and CDR2 is SQIVND (reference sequence). The CDR3 loop is CASSIDLLAGGIQETQYF. The full variable domain, rest sourced from reference TRBV19 and TRBJ2-5, is DGGITQSPKYLFRKEGQNVTLSCEQNLNHDAMYWYRQDPGQGLRLIYYSQIVNDFQKGDIAEGYSVSREKKESFPLTVTSAQKNPTAFYLCASSIDLLAGGIQETQYFGPGTRLLVL.

The chain has TRBV9 and TRBJ2-7. The germline V gene encodes CDR1 SGDLS and CDR2 YYNGEE. The CDR3 is made up of 14 amino acids. CDR3 in amino acids: CASSVGGMGYEQYF.

This chain connects TRBV7-6 to TRBJ2-3. CDR3 length equals 14 residues. Germline V CDR1 and CDR2: SGHVS, FNYEAQ. The CDR3 spells CASSLVARMDTQYF.

The chain carries TRBV29-1 and TRBJ2-5; absent DNA, TCRdb's TRBD1 call cannot be checked. Germline V lookup: CDR1 SQVTM, CDR2 ANQGSEA. This CDR3 region has 12 residues. This chain's CDR3 is CSVESPFETQYF.